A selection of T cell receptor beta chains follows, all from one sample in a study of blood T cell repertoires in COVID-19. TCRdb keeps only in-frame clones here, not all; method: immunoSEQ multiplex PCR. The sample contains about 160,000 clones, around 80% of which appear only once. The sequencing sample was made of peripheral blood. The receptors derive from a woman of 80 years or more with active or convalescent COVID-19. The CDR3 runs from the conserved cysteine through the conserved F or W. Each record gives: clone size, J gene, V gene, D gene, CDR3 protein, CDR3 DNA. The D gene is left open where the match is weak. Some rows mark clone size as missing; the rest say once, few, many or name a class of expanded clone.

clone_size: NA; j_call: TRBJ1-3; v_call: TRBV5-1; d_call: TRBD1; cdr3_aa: CASSLEGGTGNTIYF; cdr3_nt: TGCGCCAGCAGCTTGGAAGGGGGCACTGGAAACACCATATATTTT
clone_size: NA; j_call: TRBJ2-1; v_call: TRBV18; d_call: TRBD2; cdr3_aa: CASSRGSSYNEQFF; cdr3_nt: TGTGCCAGCTCTCGCGGGAGCTCCTACAATGAGCAGTTCTTC
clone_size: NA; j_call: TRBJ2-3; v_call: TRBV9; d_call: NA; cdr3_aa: CASSVRGQSDTQYF; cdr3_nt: TGTGCCAGCAGCGTGCGGGGACAGTCAGATACGCAGTATTTT
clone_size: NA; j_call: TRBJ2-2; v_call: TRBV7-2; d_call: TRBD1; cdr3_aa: CASTRQGTGELFF; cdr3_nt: TGTGCCAGCACCCGACAGGGCACCGGGGAGCTGTTTTTT
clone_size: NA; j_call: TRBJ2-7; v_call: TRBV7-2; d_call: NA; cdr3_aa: CASSLGSTGTYEQYF; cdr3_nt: TGTGCCAGCAGCCTAGGTAGTACAGGGACCTACGAGCAGTACTTC
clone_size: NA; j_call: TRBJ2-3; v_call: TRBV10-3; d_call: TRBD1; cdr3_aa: CAISESDRSTDTQYF; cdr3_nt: TGTGCCATCAGTGAGTCGGACAGGAGCACAGATACGCAGTATTTT
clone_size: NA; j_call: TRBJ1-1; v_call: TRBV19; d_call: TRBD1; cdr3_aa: CASSPGGLGTEAFF; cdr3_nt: TGTGCCAGTAGCCCAGGGGGCTTGGGAACTGAAGCTTTCTTT
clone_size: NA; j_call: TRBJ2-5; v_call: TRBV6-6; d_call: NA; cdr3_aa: CATDGGPSIQETQYF; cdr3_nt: TGTGCCACTGACGGGGGACCGTCGATCCAAGAGACCCAGTACTTC
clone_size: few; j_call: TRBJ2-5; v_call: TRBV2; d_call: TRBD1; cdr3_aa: CASSPGQVAETQYF; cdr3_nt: TGTGCCAGCAGTCCTGGACAGGTGGCGGAGACCCAGTACTTC
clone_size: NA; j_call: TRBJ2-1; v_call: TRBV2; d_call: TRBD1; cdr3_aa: CASKLGQGPYNEQFF; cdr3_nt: TGTGCCAGCAAGCTGGGACAGGGTCCCTACAATGAGCAGTTCTTC
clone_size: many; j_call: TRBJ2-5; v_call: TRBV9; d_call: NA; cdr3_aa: CASSLRRAGETQYF; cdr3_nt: TGTGCCAGCAGCCTAAGAAGGGCGGGAGAGACCCAGTACTTC
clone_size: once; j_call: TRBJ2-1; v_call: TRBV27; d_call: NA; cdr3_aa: CASQRESTRNEQFF; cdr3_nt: TGTGCCTCCCAGAGGGAATCCACCCGAAATGAGCAGTTCTTC
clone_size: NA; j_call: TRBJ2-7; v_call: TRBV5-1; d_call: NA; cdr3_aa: CASSFWGGGALHEQYF; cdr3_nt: TGCGCCAGCAGCTTTTGGGGAGGGGGGGCCCTCCACGAGCAGTACTTC
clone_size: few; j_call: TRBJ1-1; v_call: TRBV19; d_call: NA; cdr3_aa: CASSIGPPGLHTEAFF; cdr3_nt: TGTGCCAGTAGTATAGGTCCTCCGGGACTGCACACTGAAGCTTTCTTT
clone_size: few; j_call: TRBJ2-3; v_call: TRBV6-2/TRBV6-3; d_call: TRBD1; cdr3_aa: CASSSDKRDRGTDTQYF; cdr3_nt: TGTGCCAGCAGCTCTGATAAAAGGGACAGGGGCACAGATACGCAGTATTTT
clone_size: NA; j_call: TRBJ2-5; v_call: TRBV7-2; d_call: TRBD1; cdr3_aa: CASSLSRGRVDRETQYF; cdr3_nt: TGTGCCAGCAGCTTAAGCAGGGGGCGGGTGGATAGGGAGACCCAGTACTTC
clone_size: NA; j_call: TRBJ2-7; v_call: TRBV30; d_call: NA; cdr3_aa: CAWRSGQRYEQYF; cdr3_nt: TGTGCCTGGAGAAGTGGACAGCGGTACGAGCAGTACTTC
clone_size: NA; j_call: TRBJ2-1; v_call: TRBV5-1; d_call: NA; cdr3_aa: CASSSDRNNEQFF; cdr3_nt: TGCGCCAGCAGTTCAGACAGGAACAATGAGCAGTTCTTC
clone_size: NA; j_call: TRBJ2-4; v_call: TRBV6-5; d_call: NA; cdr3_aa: CASTTAELAKNIQYF; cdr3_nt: TGTGCCAGCACCACCGCGGAGTTAGCCAAAAACATTCAGTACTTC
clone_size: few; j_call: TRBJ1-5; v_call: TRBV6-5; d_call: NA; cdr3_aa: CASSPDSGSNQPQHF; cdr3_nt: TGTGCCAGCAGTCCGGACAGTGGCAGCAATCAGCCCCAGCATTTT
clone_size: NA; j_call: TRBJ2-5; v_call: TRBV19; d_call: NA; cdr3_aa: CASSRVSHEETQYF; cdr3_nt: TGTGCCAGTAGCCGGGTCAGCCATGAAGAGACCCAGTACTTC
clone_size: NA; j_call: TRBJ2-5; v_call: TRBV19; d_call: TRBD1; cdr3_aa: CASGDRGWAQYF; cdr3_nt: TGTGCCAGCGGGGACAGGGGTTGGGCCCAGTACTTC
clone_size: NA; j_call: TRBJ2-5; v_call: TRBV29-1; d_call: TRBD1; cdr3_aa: CSVASFGDRGTETQYF; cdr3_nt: TGCAGCGTCGCCTCATTTGGAGACAGGGGGACGGAGACCCAGTACTTC
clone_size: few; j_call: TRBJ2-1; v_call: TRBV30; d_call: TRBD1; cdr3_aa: CAWSKSTGGYNEQFF; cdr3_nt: TGTGCCTGGAGTAAATCGACAGGGGGCTACAATGAGCAGTTCTTC
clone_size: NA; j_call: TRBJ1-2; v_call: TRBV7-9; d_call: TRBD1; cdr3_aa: CASSLPDRGSYGYTF; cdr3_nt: TGTGCCAGCAGCCTTCCCGACAGGGGGTCCTATGGCTACACCTTC
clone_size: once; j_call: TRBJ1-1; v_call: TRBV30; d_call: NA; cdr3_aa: CAWSVKRVRTEAFF; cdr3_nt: TGTGCCTGGAGTGTAAAGAGGGTTCGCACTGAAGCTTTCTTT
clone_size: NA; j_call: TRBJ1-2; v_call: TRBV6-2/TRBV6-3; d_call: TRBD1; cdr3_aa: CASSYWGQAMGGYTF; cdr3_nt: TGTGCCAGCAGTTACTGGGGACAGGCGATGGGTGGCTACACCTTC